The present T cell receptor beta chain was sequenced within a study of blood T cell repertoires in COVID-19. At the level of the study: The United States, Italy and Spain were the sources of the acute and convalescent COVID-19 samples.

This CDR3 has 15 residues. CDR1 is SGDLS, CDR2 YYNGEE, per germline. V dropped 0 bases and J dropped 6 bases, with 15 bases sitting between them. Study members were between roughly 18 and 100 years old and lived in some 22 US regions. Recovered status in Cohort 3 required two negative PCRs, clearance, or symptom resolution. Methods used by the authors: Estimates of nucleated cell counts were drawn from the amplification of reference gene primers. TCRdb's table, derived via immunoSEQ multiplex PCR, lists solely in-frame clones and lacks some. D and trimming were read from the DNA, whereas the V and J calls and clone size are those reported in that table. The data contain about 410,000 clones, roughly 89% of them singletons.

The source of this sequence is a woman aged 30 to 39 who had recovered from COVID-19. The sample taken for sequencing was PBMCs or T cells enriched from blood (not recorded which). V is TRBV9 and J is TRBJ1-2; a possible D gene is TRBD1 (6 bases). The CDR3, as DNA: TGTGCCAGCAGCGTAGACTGGGGGCGGTCGAATGGCTACACCTTC. Translated: CASSVDWGRSNGYTF.